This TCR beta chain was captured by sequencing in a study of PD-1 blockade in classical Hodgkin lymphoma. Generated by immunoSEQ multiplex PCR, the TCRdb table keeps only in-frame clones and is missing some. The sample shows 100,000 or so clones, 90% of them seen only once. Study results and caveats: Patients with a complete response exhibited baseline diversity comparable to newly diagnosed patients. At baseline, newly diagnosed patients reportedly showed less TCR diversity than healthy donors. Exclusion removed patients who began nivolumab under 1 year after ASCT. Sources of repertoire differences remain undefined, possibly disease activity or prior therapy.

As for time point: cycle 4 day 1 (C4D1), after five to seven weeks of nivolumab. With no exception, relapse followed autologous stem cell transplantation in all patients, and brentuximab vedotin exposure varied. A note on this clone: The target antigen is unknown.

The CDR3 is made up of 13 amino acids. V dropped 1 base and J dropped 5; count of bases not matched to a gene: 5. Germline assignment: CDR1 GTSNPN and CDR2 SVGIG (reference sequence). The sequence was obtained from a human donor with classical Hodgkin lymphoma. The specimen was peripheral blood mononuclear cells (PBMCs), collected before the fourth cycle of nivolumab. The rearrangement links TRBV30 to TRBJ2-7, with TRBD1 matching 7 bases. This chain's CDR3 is CAWSDHRGHEQYF. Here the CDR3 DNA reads TGTGCCTGGAGTGATCACAGGGGACACGAGCAGTACTTC.